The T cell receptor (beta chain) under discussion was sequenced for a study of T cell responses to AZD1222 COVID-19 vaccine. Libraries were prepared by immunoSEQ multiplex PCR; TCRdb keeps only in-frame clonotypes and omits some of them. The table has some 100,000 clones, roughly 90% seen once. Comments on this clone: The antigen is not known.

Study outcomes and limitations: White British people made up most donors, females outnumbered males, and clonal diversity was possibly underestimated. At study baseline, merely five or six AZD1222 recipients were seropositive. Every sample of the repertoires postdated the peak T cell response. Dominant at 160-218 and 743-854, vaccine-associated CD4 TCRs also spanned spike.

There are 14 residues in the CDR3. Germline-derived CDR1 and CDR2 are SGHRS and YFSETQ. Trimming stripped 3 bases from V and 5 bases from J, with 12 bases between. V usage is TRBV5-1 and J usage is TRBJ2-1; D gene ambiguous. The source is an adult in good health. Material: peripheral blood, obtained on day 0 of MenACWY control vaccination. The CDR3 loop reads CASSWAAPHNEQFF. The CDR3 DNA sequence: TGCGCCAGCAGCTGGGCGGCCCCCCACAATGAGCAGTTCTTC. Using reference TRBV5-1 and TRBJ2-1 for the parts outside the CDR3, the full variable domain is KAGVTQTPRYLIKTRGQQVTLSCSPISGHRSVSWYQQTPGQGLQFLFEYFSETQRNKGNFPGRFSGRQFSNSRSEMNVSTLELGDSALYLCASSWAAPHNEQFFGPGTRLTVL.